This T cell receptor beta chain comes out of a study of blood T cell repertoires in COVID-19. Across the study: Acute-phase and convalescent COVID-19 samples originated in the United States, Italy and Spain. T cells, B-cell-depleted T cells, or PBMCs provided the cDNA or gDNA that served as material.

The germline CDR1 and CDR2 sequences are MGHDK and SYGVNS. Trimming cost V 5 bases and J 0 bases, with 8 bases left between them. CDR3 length equals 13 residues. Judged by abundance, this clone is medium-sized. The table came from immunoSEQ multiplex PCR; TCRdb's copy has only in-frame clones and leaves some out. This sample yields around 88,000 clones, of which about 78% are seen a single time; nearly 9% belongs to the top ten. The V gene is TRBV25-1, the J gene TRBJ2-7; D perhaps matches TRBD2 (5 bases). The receptor was derived from a man aged 45-60 years who had recovered from COVID-19. The sequencing sample was made of peripheral blood. CDR3: CASSPGVSYEQYF. Here the CDR3 DNA reads TGTGCCAGCAGTCCCGGGGTCTCCTACGAGCAGTACTTC.